The rows below give T cell receptor beta chains drawn from one sample of a study of Tregs in tolerant kidney transplant recipients. The data were produced by immunoSEQ multiplex PCR, yet TCRdb's version contains in-frame clones alone and is incomplete. The sample consists of tens of thousands of clones, more than 85% of them appearing once. The sequences come from CD4+ T cells from blood, collected before the transplant. These receptors all stem from a human donor who received a combined kidney and bone marrow transplant. Each CDR3 is given with its conserved first and last residue. Each record gives: J gene, V gene, D gene, clone size, CDR3 protein, CDR3 DNA. D genes are given only for firm matches. Size is omitted from some rows. Given values are once, few, many or a class for expanded clones.

TRBJ2-1,TRBV6-6,TRBD2,NA,CASSYGASGSNEQFF,TGTGCCAGCAGTTACGGGGCTAGCGGGAGCAATGAGCAGTTCTTC
TRBJ1-1,TRBV6-5,NA,NA,CASSYLSNRNTEAFF,TGTGCCAGCAGTTACCTGAGTAATCGGAACACTGAAGCTTTCTTT
TRBJ1-1,TRBV28,NA,NA,CASSSTGMNTEAFF,TGTGCCAGCAGTTCGACGGGAATGAACACTGAAGCTTTCTTT
TRBJ1-1,TRBV11-3,NA,NA,CASSSGMRDTEAFF,TGTGCCAGCAGCTCGGGAATGAGGGACACTGAAGCTTTCTTT
TRBJ2-1,TRBV15,NA,NA,CATSRDPDNEQFF,TGTGCCACCAGCAGAGATCCTGACAATGAGCAGTTCTTC
TRBJ1-2,TRBV5-1,TRBD1,NA,CASSLRQGDDGYTF,TGCGCCAGCAGCTTGAGACAGGGGGATGATGGCTACACCTTC
TRBJ1-6,TRBV30,NA,NA,CAWSIGGGSGLALHF,TGTGCCTGGAGCATCGGAGGAGGGTCTGGGTTGGCCCTCCACTTT
TRBJ2-3,TRBV2,NA,NA,CASTRQGTDTQYF,TGTGCCAGCACCCGGCAGGGGACAGATACGCAGTATTTT
TRBJ1-1,TRBV9,NA,few,CASSPRPRREAFF,TGTGCCAGCAGCCCCCGTCCTAGGAGGGAAGCTTTCTTT
TRBJ2-5,TRBV2,NA,NA,CASTDTGQETQYF,TGTGCCAGCACCGATACGGGCCAAGAGACCCAGTACTTC
TRBJ1-1,TRBV30,NA,NA,CAWRPPPGWGAYTEAFF,TGTGCCTGGAGGCCCCCCCCTGGGTGGGGCGCATACACTGAAGCTTTCTTT
TRBJ1-1,TRBV7-2,NA,once,CASSLWSGSDTEAFF,TGTGCCAGCAGCTTATGGTCGGGGAGCGACACTGAAGCTTTCTTT
TRBJ1-2,TRBV19,TRBD1,NA,CASSTPGTAYGYTF,TGTGCCAGTAGTACCCCCGGGACAGCCTATGGCTACACCTTC
TRBJ1-5,TRBV6-5,NA,NA,CASSPTADQPQHF,TGTGCCAGCAGCCCGACAGCCGATCAGCCCCAGCATTTT
TRBJ1-2,TRBV11-3,NA,NA,CASSLGQRYGYTF,TGTGCCAGCAGCTTAGGTCAGAGGTATGGCTACACCTTC
TRBJ2-1,TRBV5-4,NA,NA,CASSSRPGRRPGPYNEQFF,TGTGCCAGCAGCTCCCGACCCGGGAGAAGACCGGGGCCCTACAATGAGCAGTTCTTC
TRBJ2-2,TRBV19,NA,NA,CASSKQGAGELFF,TGTGCCAGTAGTAAACAGGGAGCCGGGGAGCTGTTTTTT
TRBJ1-5,TRBV15,TRBD1,NA,CATSRGGLGQTSNQPQHF,TGTGCCACCAGCAGAGGCGGATTGGGACAGACTAGCAATCAGCCCCAGCATTTT
TRBJ2-1,TRBV19,TRBD2,NA,CASSIILGRVEQFF,TGTGCCAGTAGTATTATTCTTGGGAGGGTTGAGCAGTTCTTC
TRBJ1-1,TRBV30,TRBD1,NA,CAWSVTWTGPSEAFF,TGTGCCTGGAGCGTGACCTGGACAGGCCCGAGTGAAGCTTTCTTT
TRBJ1-3,TRBV14,NA,NA,CASSQRFSETGNTIYF,TGTGCCAGCAGCCAACGGTTCAGCGAAACTGGAAACACCATATATTTT
TRBJ2-7,TRBV10-3,NA,NA,CAISESSQAIEQYF,TGTGCCATCAGTGAGTCGTCCCAGGCTATCGAGCAGTACTTC
TRBJ2-2,TRBV4-2,NA,NA,CASSPQGPNTGELFF,TGTGCCAGCAGCCCGCAGGGGCCGAACACCGGGGAGCTGTTTTTT
TRBJ2-5,TRBV7-6,TRBD2,NA,CASSPRVAGVQETQYF,TGTGCCAGCAGCCCCCGGGTAGCGGGGGTTCAAGAGACCCAGTACTTC
TRBJ2-1,TRBV6-6,TRBD2,NA,CAGGAGGNEQFF,TGTGCCGGGGGGGCGGGGGGCAATGAGCAGTTCTTC
TRBJ1-2,TRBV28,NA,NA,CASSLQGRDYGYTF,TGTGCCAGCAGTTTACAGGGGAGGGACTATGGCTACACCTTC
TRBJ2-3,TRBV7-3,TRBD2,NA,CASSLRTGTSGADTQYF,TGTGCCAGCAGCCTCCGTACCGGGACTAGCGGAGCAGATACGCAGTATTTT
TRBJ2-7,TRBV5-1,TRBD1,NA,CASNMGQVIPYEQYF,TGCGCCAGCAACATGGGACAGGTTATTCCCTACGAGCAGTACTTC
TRBJ1-6,TRBV2,NA,NA,CASNRIHSPLHF,TGTGCCAGCAACAGGATTCATTCACCCCTCCACTTT
TRBJ2-1,TRBV21-1,NA,NA,CASTRGCHNEQFF,TGTGCCAGCACCAGGGGTTGCCACAATGAGCAGTTCTTC
TRBJ2-5,TRBV6-1,TRBD1,NA,CASSEVTGGLGTQYF,TGTGCCAGCAGTGAAGTGACAGGGGGACTCGGGACCCAGTACTTC
TRBJ2-7,TRBV5-1,NA,NA,CASSLAGGRTYEQYF,TGCGCCAGCAGCTTGGCTGGGGGGAGGACCTACGAGCAGTACTTC
TRBJ1-2,TRBV11-2,NA,NA,CASSWSRDRNYGYTF,TGTGCCAGCAGCTGGTCGCGGGACCGAAACTATGGCTACACCTTC
TRBJ2-7,TRBV7-6,TRBD2,NA,CASSRTSGSSYEQYF,TGTGCCAGCAGCCGGACTAGCGGAAGCTCCTACGAGCAGTACTTC
TRBJ2-7,TRBV28,TRBD2,NA,CASSSLAGGTYEQYF,TGTGCCAGCAGTTCACTAGCGGGGGGGACCTACGAGCAGTACTTC
TRBJ2-5,TRBV4-2,NA,NA,CASSQGGFQETQYF,TGTGCCAGCAGCCAAGGGGGCTTCCAAGAGACCCAGTACTTC
TRBJ2-3,TRBV28,TRBD1,NA,CASSLRQGAIDTQYF,TGTGCCAGCAGTTTAAGACAGGGGGCTATAGATACGCAGTATTTT
TRBJ2-4,TRBV2,NA,NA,CASSEAGANPHIQYF,TGTGCCAGCAGTGAAGCGGGGGCTAATCCACACATTCAGTACTTC
TRBJ2-3,TRBV10-3,TRBD2,NA,CAISERAGGSDTQYF,TGTGCCATCAGTGAGCGTGCGGGAGGTTCAGATACGCAGTATTTT
TRBJ1-2,TRBV19,TRBD1,NA,CASSTQHDRDYGYTF,TGTGCCAGTAGTACCCAGCATGACAGGGACTATGGCTACACCTTC
TRBJ2-3,TRBV18,TRBD2,NA,CASSPLSTSGTDTQYF,TGTGCCAGCTCACCACTTTCGACTAGCGGCACAGATACGCAGTATTTT
TRBJ1-2,TRBV6-6,NA,NA,CASSYGLGRNYGYTF,TGTGCCAGCAGTTACGGCCTAGGCAGAAACTATGGCTACACCTTC
TRBJ2-3,TRBV2,NA,once,CATQVTADADTQYF,TGTGCCACTCAGGTTACGGCTGACGCAGATACGCAGTATTTT
TRBJ2-7,TRBV6-5,TRBD2,NA,CASTSGPSYEQYF,TGTGCCAGCACTAGCGGTCCGTCCTACGAGCAGTACTTC
TRBJ2-7,TRBV6-1,NA,NA,CASTQSWGAYEQYF,TGTGCCAGCACCCAGTCGTGGGGGGCCTACGAGCAGTACTTC
TRBJ2-5,TRBV18,TRBD2,NA,CASSLGPGGGLRETQYF,TGTGCCAGCTCTCTCGGGCCGGGCGGGGGACTTCGGGAGACCCAGTACTTC
TRBJ1-6,TRBV6-5,NA,NA,CASSLTMDNSPLHF,TGTGCCAGCAGTTTGACAATGGATAATTCCCCCCTCCACTTT
TRBJ2-1,TRBV11-3,NA,NA,CASSSQGEMGLEQFF,TGTGCCAGCAGCTCTCAGGGGGAGATGGGACTTGAGCAGTTCTTC
TRBJ1-1,TRBV14,NA,NA,CASSQYPDSLLNTEAFF,TGTGCCAGCAGCCAATACCCTGACAGTCTGCTGAACACTGAAGCTTTCTTT
TRBJ2-5,TRBV5-1,TRBD2,NA,CASSLALAGGRETQYF,TGCGCCAGCAGCTTGGCACTAGCGGGAGGCAGGGAGACCCAGTACTTC
TRBJ2-3,TRBV27,NA,NA,CASSKGPWNTQYF,TGTGCCAGCAGTAAGGGGCCTTGGAATACGCAGTATTTT
TRBJ2-7,TRBV7-2,NA,NA,CASSLVQGGEQYF,TGTGCCAGCAGCTTAGTGCAGGGGGGCGAGCAGTACTTC
TRBJ1-2,TRBV9,NA,NA,CASSVGQRRSDFYGYTF,TGTGCCAGCAGCGTAGGTCAGCGGCGGAGCGACTTCTATGGCTACACCTTC
TRBJ2-1,TRBV4-3,TRBD1,once,CASSQTTGGGYNEQFF,TGCGCCAGCAGCCAGACTACAGGGGGCGGCTACAATGAGCAGTTCTTC
TRBJ1-2,TRBV28,NA,NA,CASSLSGQLGYTF,TGTGCCAGCAGTTTAAGCGGACAGTTAGGTTACACCTTC
TRBJ2-2,TRBV5-1,TRBD1,few,CASSWGTGDTGELFF,TGCGCCAGCAGCTGGGGGACAGGGGACACCGGGGAGCTGTTTTTT
TRBJ2-7,TRBV7-2,TRBD2,NA,CASSPGLAGRYEQYF,TGTGCCAGCAGTCCCGGACTAGCGGGGCGCTACGAGCAGTACTTC
TRBJ2-2,TRBV7-2,NA,NA,CASSLVGGPNTGELFF,TGTGCCAGCAGCTTAGTGGGGGGTCCGAACACCGGGGAGCTGTTTTTT
TRBJ2-7,TRBV4-2,TRBD2,NA,CASSQGSGVSYEQYF,TGTGCCAGCAGCCAAGGGAGCGGGGTGTCCTACGAGCAGTACTTC